Listed below are T cell receptor beta chains from one sample, sequenced in a study of cytomegalovirus exposure and HLA in healthy donors. The data were produced by immunoSEQ multiplex PCR, yet TCRdb's version contains in-frame clones alone and is incomplete. The sample has roughly 110,000 clones, approximately 81% seen once. The sequencing sample was made of PBMCs. The source of these receptors is a man aged 30 to 45 in good health and CMV-seronegative. Each CDR3 is given with its conserved first and last residue. Each record gives: D gene, clone size, CDR3 length, V gene, J gene, CDR3 protein, CDR3 DNA. D genes are given only for firm matches. A clone size is listed for some rows: how often the clone was seen (once, few, many), or a class if it is expanded.

>.|.|10|TRBV20-1|TRBJ2-7
CSARSTEQYF
TGCAGTGCTCGGTCCACCGAGCAGTACTTC
>.|.|16|TRBV19|TRBJ1-2
CASTPPGRRGDYGYTF
TGTGCCAGTACCCCTCCGGGCCGCCGGGGGGACTATGGCTACACCTTC
>TRBD2|.|14|TRBV19|TRBJ2-3
CASSWGRDTDTQYF
TGTGCCAGTAGTTGGGGGAGGGACACAGATACGCAGTATTTT
>.|.|11|TRBV28|TRBJ2-3
CASSLSGTQYF
TGTGCCAGCAGTTTGTCCGGGACGCAGTATTTT
>TRBD2|few|14|TRBV9|TRBJ2-7
CASSASGRRDEQYF
TGTGCCAGCAGCGCTAGCGGGAGGAGGGACGAGCAGTACTTC
>TRBD1|.|12|TRBV2|TRBJ2-3
CARSDRADTQYF
TGTGCCAGGTCCGACAGGGCAGATACGCAGTATTTT
>TRBD2|.|19|TRBV29-1|TRBJ2-1
CSVESYLAGLRGSYNEQFF
TGCAGCGTTGAAAGCTATCTAGCGGGCCTCAGAGGGTCCTACAATGAGCAGTTCTTC
>.|.|14|TRBV5-1|TRBJ1-1
CASSFGSKNTEAFF
TGCGCCAGCAGCTTTGGCTCAAAGAACACTGAAGCTTTCTTT
>TRBD2|.|18|TRBV4-1|TRBJ2-2
CASSLMGTSGGAPGELFF
TGCGCCAGCAGCCTTATGGGGACTAGCGGGGGGGCCCCCGGGGAGCTGTTTTTT
>.|.|17|TRBV9|TRBJ1-4
CASSAREGYATNEKLFF
TGTGCCAGCAGCGCCCGGGAGGGGTACGCGACTAATGAAAAACTGTTTTTT
>TRBD1|.|14|TRBV29-1|TRBJ2-7
CSVVPRDRTYEQYF
TGCAGCGTGGTTCCCCGGGACAGGACCTACGAGCAGTACTTC
>TRBD2|.|16|TRBV6-9|TRBJ2-5
CASSYLAGGDQETQYF
TGTGCCAGCAGTTATCTAGCGGGGGGAGATCAAGAGACCCAGTACTTC
>.|.|16|TRBV6-5|TRBJ1-3
CASSYSGQGSGNTIYF
TGTGCCAGCAGTTACTCGGGCCAGGGCTCTGGAAACACCATATATTTT
>.|.|13|TRBV30|TRBJ2-2
CAWSETYTGELFF
TGTGCCTGGAGTGAGACTTACACCGGGGAGCTGTTTTTT
>TRBD1|once|15|TRBV6-5|TRBJ2-7
CASSYAGGRVYEQYF
TGTGCCAGCAGTTACGCAGGGGGCAGAGTTTACGAGCAGTACTTC
>.|.|14|TRBV19|TRBJ2-6
CASNGLSGANVLTF
TGTGCCTCGAACGGTCTATCTGGGGCCAACGTCCTGACTTTC
>.|.|12|TRBV5-4|TRBJ2-3
CASSQVGDTQYF
TGTGCCAGCAGCCAAGTCGGGGATACGCAGTATTTT
>TRBD2|.|14|TRBV4-2|TRBJ2-5
CASSQVSGIETQYF
TGTGCCAGCAGCCAAGTCAGCGGGATAGAGACCCAGTACTTC
>.|.|14|TRBV5-1|TRBJ2-7
CASSLELLDVEQYF
TGCGCCAGCAGCTTGGAGCTGCTAGATGTCGAGCAGTACTTC
>.|once|14|TRBV5-1|TRBJ2-1
CASSSPTSYNEQFF
TGCGCCAGCAGCTCGCCGACAAGCTACAATGAGCAGTTCTTC
>TRBD1|.|16|TRBV29-1|TRBJ2-1
CSAPLGQGAGYNEQFF
TGCAGCGCCCCACTAGGACAGGGCGCCGGCTACAATGAGCAGTTCTTC
>TRBD1|few|17|TRBV14|TRBJ1-2
CASSQDIGGTGFYGYTF
TGTGCCAGCAGCCAAGACATCGGCGGGACAGGCTTTTATGGCTACACCTTC
>TRBD1|.|12|TRBV6-5|TRBJ2-7
CASSTGGYEQYF
TGTGCCAGCAGTACAGGGGGCTACGAGCAGTACTTC
>TRBD1|few|14|TRBV27|TRBJ1-5
CASSPGTGNQPQHF
TGTGCCAGCAGTCCGGGGACAGGCAATCAGCCCCAGCATTTT